This record covers a single T cell receptor (beta chain). This specimen belongs to a study of pediatric ulcerative colitis. Method: immunoSEQ multiplex PCR; TCRdb's copy keeps in-frame clones and lacks some. The sample shows roughly 14,000 clones, 90% of them seen only once. What was sequenced was blood. The receptor was derived from a boy aged 10-17 years with moderate ulcerative colitis.

CDR3 amino acids: CAISERPGEEAFF. The CDR3 nucleotides are TGTGCCATCAGTGAGAGGCCGGGAGAAGAAGCTTTCTTT. The rearrangement joins TRBV10-3 to TRBJ1-1; D is unclear. The CDR3 loop spans 13 amino acids. Trimming pared 2 bases from V and 8 bases from J, leaving 12 bases between. Germline V gives CDR1 ENHRY, CDR2 SYGVKD.